The entry below gives a single TCR beta chain sequence along with its context. It has no known antigen specificity. Within one base of it there is no much larger clone, and no base qualities were kept. This entry is derived from a study of shared clonotypes between healthy human individuals (dated by TCRdb to the early 2020s). With respect to the entire study: The cohort included a few men and a couple of women between 18 and 49 years of age. Per donor, three plates each were used for CD4 naive and CD4 memory, two for CD8 naive, and one for CD8 memory. Blood TCR repertoires of a handful of healthy adults were deeply sequenced to estimate repertoire size and the extent of clonotype sharing between individuals. To increase sequencing depth and limit assay-specific biases, different laboratories used diverse techniques to prepare libraries and sequence TCR repertoires. Between about 0.8 and 9 billion PBMCs per donor were obtained by leukapheresis.

The donors were healthy, HIV-negative adults who had no recently reported acute infections or vaccinations. Every donor was a Caucasian adult living in Nashville, Tennessee, USA. Magnetic negative selection was used to enrich CD4+ T cells, after which naive cells were positively selected on CD45RA and the negative fraction became the memory subset. After blood collection by leukapheresis, PBMCs were isolated using Ficoll-Histopaque density gradient centrifugation and then cryopreserved in the vapor phase of liquid nitrogen. Analytical flow cytometry was used to check the purity and quantity of every magnetically sorted T cell population. Each sorted fraction had its genomic DNA isolated and then quantified by UV absorbance on a Nanodrop 2000c. V sheds 4 bases and J sheds 2 bases, leaving 15 bases between their ends. As encoded in the germline V gene, CDR1 is MDHEN while CDR2 is SYDVKM. The CDR3 runs 16 residues from the cysteine to the phenylalanine. The kept DNA is CDR3 alone, 48 bases in frame from the first base.

Here is what the overall study found, with its caveats: Sampling was restricted to blood, and TCR repertoires in tissue are likely to differ from TCR repertoires in blood. Pairwise subsampling indicated that sequencing depth was expected to affect the degree of clonotype sharing among donors. Sharing across several donors was observed for around 5% of naive CD4, less than 4% of naive CD8, 2% to 2.5% of memory CD4, and 0.4% of memory CD8 clonotypes. Even with the large sequencing depth, rarefaction of the sorted-subset datasets indicated that sequencing was incomplete. Naive subsets generally had larger estimated clonotype richness than memory subsets did. Compared with non-shared clonotypes, the clonotypes found in all four sorted-subset donors had higher generation probabilities. Because the study included a small number of donors, the genetic and exposure-history diversity represented was limited.

TCR CDR3 regions were amplified from genomic DNA by multiplex PCR using the deep immunoSEQ assay. Genomic DNA extracted from each cell subset was distributed evenly over all wells of several immunoSEQ 96-well plates, and each plate served as one replicate. For sorted subsets, approximately 190 ng of genomic DNA, equivalent to 30,000 or so T cell genomes, went into each replicate PCR. Purified libraries were measured with a Qubit 3.0 fluorometer, size-checked on a Bioanalyzer 2100, and measured again with the KAPA Library Quantification kit. Each immunoSEQ 96-well plate was sequenced on its own single-read 150-cycle Illumina NextSeq 550 flow cell. As for how the authors treated the data: The immunoSEQ output contained only junctional sequences without quality scores, so filtering could not match that applied to full-length reads. Sequences were annotated with PyIR, a Python wrapper for IgBLAST v1.9, using IMGT germline references to assign V/J genes and CDR3. Reads with weak V/J assignments (E-value above 1e-6), missing CDR3, stop codons, out-of-frame junctions, or ambiguous translated residues were removed. V3J clonotypes were defined as sequences sharing the same inferred V gene, J gene, and CDR3 amino acid sequence. Percentage overlap between repertoires was computed as shared unique clonotypes divided by the size of the smaller repertoire. Three approaches were used to assess repertoire richness: RTK rarefaction, the Chao1 estimator, and Recon v2.1 estimates of unobserved clonotypes. For all TCRbeta clonotypes obtained by the gDNA method from a few donors, generation probabilities were computed with OLGA. The table comes from immuneACCESS by way of TCRdb, which keeps in-frame sequences with V and J called. Part of the clones is missing from these tables; in studies checked, under half for an unresolved V gene and the rest for unknown reasons. Clonal size and the V and J genes are those of that table, whereas D and trimming came from the DNA. Recorded for this sample are approximately 740,000 clones; roughly 70% of them occurred a single time. The ten largest clones add up to around 1.6% of the sample.

The material sequenced was memory CD4+ T cells sorted from blood. Sample cell subset or site, as interpreted from the label and publication: CD45RA-negative fraction. This receptor chain uses TRBV28 and TRBJ1-5; the D gene cannot be resolved reliably. This TCR derives from a woman between 25 and 40 years old in good health. CDR3 loop: CASSSYNGGRNQPQHF. The DNA sequence is given as TGTGCCAGCAGTTCGTACAATGGTGGGCGCAATCAGCCCCAGCATTTT.